What follows is one T cell receptor beta chain and its context. This entry is derived from a study of T-cell memory formation after mild COVID-19. CDR3 size: 14 residues. Per germline, CDR1 LGHDT and CDR2 YNNKEL (reference sequence). Trimming removed 4 bases at V and 4 bases at J, with 11 bases between. TCRdb fed the 5' RACE reads into MiXCR, producing one record per CDR3 protein. The sample has 200,000 or so distinct CDR3 sequences; around 18% are singletons. Source material: PBMCs or a T cell subset sorted from them (not recorded which). V gene TRBV3-1 combines with J gene TRBJ2-1; TRBD1 might be the D (6 bases). This sequence was found in an adult woman who had mild COVID-19 (a few samples of this study predate the infection). Cell type and time point are not known. As DNA, the CDR3 is TGTGCCAGCAGCCGGACAGCTCTTTACAATGAGCAGTTCTTC. It is translated as CASSRTALYNEQFF.